Each of the 24 T cell receptor beta chains below was sequenced from the same sample in a study of regulatory T cells in long-lasting Graves disease. In building TCR beta libraries, iRepertoire HTBI primers were used together with Arm-PCR of CDR3 regions. TCRdb redid the calling of the multiplex PCR reads with MiXCR, one entry per CDR3 protein. Of 430,000 or so distinct CDR3 sequences listed, under 25% were seen once; the top ten hold approximately 15%. Time point specified: persistent/refractory GD, antithyroid drugs over 5 years with positive TRAb. Making the TCR library involved RNA that had been extracted from PBMCs. The sample in question was peripheral blood mononuclear cells (PBMCs), obtained when the disease was refractory, from a patient treated with antithyroid drugs. Receptor source: a female donor with Graves disease.

This clonotype occurred many times. V gene TRBV27 combines with J gene TRBJ2-1; 10 nucleotides line up with TRBD2. With V trimmed by 5 bases and J by 5 bases, 6 bases remained unmatched. There are 15 residues in the CDR3. Germline V gene sequence: CDR1 MNHEY, CDR2 SMNVEV (reference sequence). The DNA for the CDR3 is TGTGCCAGCAGTGAAACTAGCGGGGTCCACAATGAGCAGTTCTTC. Its translation: CASSETSGVHNEQFF.

This clonotype was recorded only once. A much more abundant neighbour one base away suggests this may be a read error. V and J are TRBV15 and TRBJ2-2; D might be TRBD2 (6 bases). This CDR3 comprises 14 residues. Deletions cut 8 bases from V and 4 bases from J, with 14 bases between. The germline V gene has CDR1 LNHNV and CDR2 YYDKDF (reference sequence). The CDR3 protein is CATGGEDGTGELFF. CDR3 nucleotides: TGTGCCACCGGCGGGGAGGACGGCACCGGGGAGCTGTTTTTT.

Details on this clonotype: Being one base from a much bigger clone, this may be a read error. The chain has TRBV27 and TRBJ1-1, with D unclear. Germline V CDR1 and CDR2: MNHEY, SMNVEV (reference sequence). The CDR3 has 15 amino acids. Trimming pared 5 bases from V and 1 base from J, leaving 14 bases between. The chain's CDR3 is CASSVAARTNTEAFF. CDR3 bases: TGTGCCAGCAGTGTCGCCGCCAGGACGAACACTGAAGCTTTCTTT.

This clonotype was counted many times. This chain connects TRBV11-2 to TRBJ1-4; D is uncertain. There are 15 residues in the CDR3. Germline V gene lookup returns CDR1 SGHAT and CDR2 FQNNGV. V was shortened by 5 bases and J by 3 bases, with 13 bases between the two germline ends. CDR3 DNA sequence: TGTGCCAGCAGCCGCGGTCGTATTGCTAATGAAAAACTGTTTTTT. Amino acid sequence: CASSRGRIANEKLFF.

This chain connects TRBV20-1 to TRBJ2-7; 8 bases map to TRBD2. CDR1 is DFQATT and CDR2 is SNEGSKA in the germline V gene (reference sequence). V dropped 6 bases and J dropped 3; count of bases not matched to a gene: 13. The CDR3 is 15 amino acids. In DNA form, the CDR3 reads TGCAGTGCAAAGAGTCGGAGGACTAGCCGCTACGAGCAGTACTTC. This encodes CSAKSRRTSRYEQYF.

The gene calls are TRBV12-3 or TRBV12-4 and TRBJ2-6; D not certain. Trimming pared 6 bases from V and 2 bases from J, leaving 11 bases between. The CDR3 has 15 amino acids. The CDR3 coding sequence is TGTGCCAGCAGGAGAGACTGGGCTGGGGCCAACGTCCTGACTTTC. It yields the protein CASRRDWAGANVLTF.

This clonotype was detected only a few times. The chain recombines TRBV29-1 with TRBJ2-1; no firm D call. Germline V gene lookup returns CDR1 SQVTM and CDR2 ANQGSEA. CDR3 length equals 12 residues. The ends were cut back, 4 bases at V and 6 bases at J, with 10 bases in the middle. The CDR3 reads CSVGGVSNEQFF. DNA of the CDR3: TGCAGCGTTGGGGGTGTATCCAATGAGCAGTTCTTC.

Many counts were recorded for this clonotype. The CDR3 is CASSLDRYEQYF. DNA for the CDR3: TGTGCCAGCAGTTTGGACCGTTACGAGCAGTACTTC. The chain is built from TRBV12-3 or TRBV12-4 and TRBJ2-7, with D hard to call. Trimming pared 3 bases from V and 4 bases from J, leaving 7 bases between. The CDR3 has 12 residues.

Ten or more counts support this clonotype. This chain joins TRBV15 and TRBJ2-1, with 9 bases matching TRBD2. Germline lookup yields CDR1 LNHNV and CDR2 YYDKDF (reference sequence). Trimming removed 0 bases from V and 1 base from J; junction bases left unmatched: 4. The CDR3 consists of 17 residues. The DNA of the CDR3 is TGTGCCACCAGCAGAGATCGCCTAGCGGGATCCTACAATGAGCAGTTCTTC. Translating gives CATSRDRLAGSYNEQFF. Together with reference TRBV15 and TRBJ2-1, the CDR3 gives the full variable domain: DAMVIQNPRYQVTQFGKPVTLSCSQTLNHNVMYWYQQKSSQAPKLLFHYYDKDFNNEADTPDNFQSRRPNTSFCFLDIRSPGLGDTAMYLCATSRDRLAGSYNEQFFGPGTRLTVL.

Points on this clonotype: Given a much more abundant clone one base away, this may be a read error. The chain employs TRBV7-2 and TRBJ2-3, with a weak D call TRBD2 (5 bases). CDR1 and CDR2 from the germline V gene are SGHTA and FQGNSA. The CDR3 covers 16 residues. DNA of the CDR3: TGTGCCTGCAGCGACCCGCCCGGACTCGGCCCAGATACGCAGTATTTT. It is translated as CACSDPPGLGPDTQYF.

This clonotype was found many times. The genes are TRBV28 and TRBJ2-7, with TRBD1 identical over 7 bases. Germline V gene data show CDR1 as MDHEN and CDR2 as SYDVKM. This CDR3 contains 14 residues. J was trimmed by 0 bases and V by 7 bases; bases with no gene match: 6. CDR3 DNA: TGTGCCAGCATGACAGGGATGGGCTCCTACGAGCAGTACTTC. Its translation: CASMTGMGSYEQYF.

The rearrangement links TRBV10-3 to TRBJ2-6; D perhaps matches TRBD2 (6 bases). V was cut by 11 bases and J by 0 bases, with 14 bases left in between. The germline CDR1 and CDR2 sequences are ENHRY and SYGVKD. The CDR3 is made up of 15 amino acids. DNA for the CDR3: TGTGCCCTAAGGGAGGAGAGCTCTGGGGCCAACGTCCTGACTTTC. Its protein product is CALREESSGANVLTF.

This clonotype was counted at least ten times. The chain recombines TRBV20-1 with TRBJ2-4, with TRBD1 matching 7 bases. The CDR3 has 15 amino acids. Germline-derived CDR1 and CDR2 are DFQATT and SNEGSKA (reference sequence). The V and J ends lost 0 bases and 5 bases, in that order; junction bases with no gene match: 7. Here the CDR3 DNA reads TGCAGTGCTAGAGACTTACAGGGGTACCAAAACATTCAGTACTTC. Its translation: CSARDLQGYQNIQYF.

The sample holds a few counts of this clonotype. CDR3 residues: CATSDFSLGYGYTF. The CDR3, as DNA: TGTGCCACCAGTGATTTTTCCCTCGGCTATGGCTACACCTTC. The chain recombines TRBV24-1 with TRBJ1-2; D gene unclear. Germline-derived CDR1 and CDR2 are KGHDR and SFDVKD. Trimming stripped 1 base from V and 4 bases from J, with 9 bases between. The CDR3 extends over 14 amino acids.

This clonotype appeared many times. The chain couples TRBV28 to TRBJ1-1; no clear D. The germline gives CDR1 MDHEN, CDR2 SYDVKM. This CDR3 is 15 amino acids long. Trimming took off 5 bases at V and 1 base at J, with 14 bases between the two ends. CDR3 nucleotide sequence: TGTGCCAGCAGTCCGGAAAGACAAGGGAACACTGAAGCTTTCTTT. Amino acids: CASSPERQGNTEAFF.

The sample holds many counts of this clonotype. The V and J genes are TRBV12-3 or TRBV12-4 and TRBJ1-1, with a tentative D call TRBD1 (6 bases). V was cut by 5 bases and J by 1 base, with 29 bases left in between. The CDR3 consists of 20 residues. The DNA for the CDR3 is TGTGCCAGCAGTACTACGCCGGGACAAAAGGGCCCAGGGGAGAACACTGAAGCTTTCTTT. The encoded protein is CASSTTPGQKGPGENTEAFF.

The chain links TRBV9 to TRBJ2-2, with 7 bases aligning to TRBD2. V dropped 0 bases and J dropped 10; count of bases not matched to a gene: 9. The CDR3 length is 15 residues. Germline V lookup: CDR1 SGDLS, CDR2 YYNGEE. CDR3 region: CASSVEGGATLELFF. DNA of the CDR3: TGTGCCAGCAGCGTAGAGGGAGGGGCCACCCTGGAGCTGTTTTTT. Together with reference TRBV9 and TRBJ2-2, the CDR3 gives the full variable domain: DSGVTQTPKHLITATGQRVTLRCSPRSGDLSVYWYQQSLDQGLQFLIQYYNGEERAKGNILERFSAQQFPDLHSELNLSSLELGDSALYFCASSVEGGATLELFFGEGSRLTVL.

The chain uses TRBV7-3 and TRBJ2-2, with 7 bases matching TRBD1. This CDR3 is 15 amino acids long. Losses at the gene ends were 5 bases for V and 4 bases for J; bases not matched to a gene: 7. From germline, CDR1 is SGHTA and CDR2 FQGTGA. As DNA, the CDR3 is TGTGCCAGCAGCCCATTGACAGGGAGCACCGGGGAGCTGTTTTTT. It specifies CASSPLTGSTGELFF. The entire variable domain, with the rest obtained from reference TRBV7-3 and TRBJ2-2, is as follows: GAGVSQTPSNKVTEKGKYVELRCDPISGHTALYWYRQSLGQGPEFLIYFQGTGAADDSGLPNDRFFAVRPEGSVSTLKIQRTERGDSAVYLCASSPLTGSTGELFFGEGSRLTVL.

This clonotype appeared many times. The rearrangement links TRBV7-3 to TRBJ2-5; TRBD1 aligns across 7 bases. Germline CDR1 and CDR2: SGHTA and FQGTGA. With 0 bases clipped from V and 5 bases from J, the junction kept 6 bases outside the gene matches. The CDR3 totals 15 residues. The CDR3, as DNA: TGTGCCAGCAGCTTAACGGCCAGGGGGTTTGAGACCCAGTACTTC. It specifies CASSLTARGFETQYF.

This clonotype was counted a few times. The chain combines TRBV25-1 with TRBJ2-7; D gene ambiguous. Germline assignment: CDR1 MGHDK and CDR2 SYGVNS. CDR3 length: 11 amino acids. V lost 4 bases and J 5 bases, leaving 6 bases between the germline ends. CDR3 sequence reads: CASSVADEQYF. The CDR3 DNA is TGTGCCAGCAGTGTGGCGGACGAGCAGTACTTC.

This chain joins TRBV5-8 and TRBJ2-2; possible D gene TRBD2, 5 bases. From germline, CDR1 is SGHTS and CDR2 YDEGEE. The CDR3 length is 15 residues. Trimming shortened V by 5 bases and J by 4 bases, and 15 bases separated the two germline ends. This CDR3 reads CASRMDFRVTGELFF. The CDR3, as DNA: TGTGCCAGCAGGATGGACTTTCGCGTCACCGGGGAGCTGTTTTTT.

There are a few counts of this clonotype. The rearrangement links TRBV9 to TRBJ1-6; D possibly corresponds to TRBD1 (5 bases). Germline V gives CDR1 SGDLS, CDR2 YYNGEE. V dropped 3 bases and J dropped 5 bases, with 18 bases sitting between them. The CDR3 has 17 amino acids. Written as DNA, the CDR3 is TGTGCCAGCAGCGGATTCTCCGCCAGGGATAATAATTCACCCCTCCACTTT. Protein product: CASSGFSARDNNSPLHF.

This clonotype was detected many times. V usage is TRBV12-3 or TRBV12-4 and J usage is TRBJ1-3; D unresolved. This CDR3 spans 11 amino acids. V was cut by 5 bases and J by 5 bases, with 4 bases left in between. CDR3 nucleotides: TGTGCCAGCAGTCAGCGAAACACCATATATTTT. Translated, it gives CASSQRNTIYF.

This clonotype was picked up a small number of times. The V call is TRBV27, the J call TRBJ2-5; D is unclear. Deletions cut 7 bases from V and 4 bases from J, with 16 bases between. The CDR3 totals 14 residues. Germline lookup yields CDR1 MNHEY and CDR2 SMNVEV (reference sequence). The DNA of the CDR3 is TGTGCCAGCAAGCCCGAGACACTTAGAGAGACCCAGTACTTC. This translates into CASKPETLRETQYF.